This passage covers 3 T cell receptor beta chains from one sample sequenced in a study of T cell responses to AZD1222 COVID-19 vaccine. Sequencing was performed with immunoSEQ multiplex PCR; in TCRdb, only in-frame clones are kept and a portion is missing. This table has some 130,000 clones, roughly 90% appearing once. The sequencing used peripheral blood, collected on day 0 of AZD1222 vaccination. These receptors all come from an adult in good health.

This clone showed up just once. V usage is TRBV11-2 and J usage is TRBJ2-1, with D maybe TRBD1 (6 bases). The CDR3 is 16 residues long. The germline gives CDR1 SGHAT, CDR2 FQNNGV. V lost 4 bases and J 7 bases, leaving 20 bases between the germline ends. CDR3 sequence (DNA): TGTGCCAGCAGCTCTTTAGGGGGACGGCCAGGGAATGAGCAGTTCTTC. This gives the protein CASSSLGGRPGNEQFF.

The J gene is TRBJ1-1, the V gene TRBV28, with 7 bases fitting TRBD1. The germline V gene encodes CDR1 MDHEN and CDR2 SYDVKM. V trimming: 7 bases; J trimming: 1 base; junction bases outside the gene matches: 6. The CDR3 spans 14 residues. CDR3: CASKGAEENTEAFF. The CDR3 DNA sequence: TGTGCCAGCAAGGGGGCAGAGGAGAACACTGAAGCTTTCTTT.

The CDR3 sequence is CASSQDRAREQYF. The CDR3 DNA reads TGTGCCAGCTCGCAGGACAGGGCTCGAGAGCAGTACTTC. The rearrangement uses TRBV6-5 and TRBJ2-7, with 8 nucleotides matching TRBD1. The germline V gene encodes CDR1 MNHEY and CDR2 SVGAGI. CDR3 length: 13 amino acids. V trimming: 8 bases; J trimming: 7 bases; junction bases outside the gene matches: 10.